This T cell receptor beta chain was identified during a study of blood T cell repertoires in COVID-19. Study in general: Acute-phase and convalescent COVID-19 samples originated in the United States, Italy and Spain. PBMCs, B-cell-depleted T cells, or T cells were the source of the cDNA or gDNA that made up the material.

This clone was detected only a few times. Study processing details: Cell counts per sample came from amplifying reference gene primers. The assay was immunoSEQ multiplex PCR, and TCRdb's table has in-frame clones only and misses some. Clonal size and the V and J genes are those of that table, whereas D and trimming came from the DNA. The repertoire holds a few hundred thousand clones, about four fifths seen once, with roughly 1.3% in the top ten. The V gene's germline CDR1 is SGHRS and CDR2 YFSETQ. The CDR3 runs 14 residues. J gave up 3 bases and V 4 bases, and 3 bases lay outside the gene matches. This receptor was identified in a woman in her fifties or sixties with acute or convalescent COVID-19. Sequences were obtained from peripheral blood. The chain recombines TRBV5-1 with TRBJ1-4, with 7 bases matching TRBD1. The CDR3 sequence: CASSRGHANEKLFF. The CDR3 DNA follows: TGCGCCAGCAGCAGGGGGCATGCTAATGAAAAACTGTTTTTT.